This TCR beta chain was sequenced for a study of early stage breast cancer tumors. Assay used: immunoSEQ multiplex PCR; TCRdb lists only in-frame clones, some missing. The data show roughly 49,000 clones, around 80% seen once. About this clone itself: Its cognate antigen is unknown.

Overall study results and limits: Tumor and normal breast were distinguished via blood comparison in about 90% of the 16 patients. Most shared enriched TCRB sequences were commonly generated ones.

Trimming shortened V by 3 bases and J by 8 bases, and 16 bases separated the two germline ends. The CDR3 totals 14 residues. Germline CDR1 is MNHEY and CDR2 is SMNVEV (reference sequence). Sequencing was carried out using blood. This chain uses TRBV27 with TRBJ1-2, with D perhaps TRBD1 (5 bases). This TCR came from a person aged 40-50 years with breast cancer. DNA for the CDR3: TGTGCCAGCAGTTTCACGGGACTAGCGGGCGGCTACACCTTC. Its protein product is CASSFTGLAGGYTF.